The rows below give T cell receptor beta chains drawn from one sample of a study of cytomegalovirus exposure and HLA in healthy donors. TCRdb keeps only in-frame clones here, not all; method: immunoSEQ multiplex PCR. The repertoire consists of 150,000 to 200,000 clones, with around 80% occurring once and the leading ten covering around 11%. Material for sequencing was PBMCs. The receptors here all came from a man in his late teens or twenties in good health and CMV-seropositive. Each CDR3 is given without its conserved first and last residue. Rows may omit the clone size; those that give it use once, few, many or a size class.

TRBV10-3	TRBJ2-7	.	13	AISESAGTVYEQY
TRBV28	TRBJ2-3	few	9	ATYGGDTQY
TRBV28	TRBJ2-7	.	15	ASSSMTSGRSFYEQY
TRBV28	TRBJ1-2	.	12	ASSLSAANYGYT
TRBV6-6	TRBJ2-7	.	12	ASKTEGPPAEQY
TRBV29-1	TRBJ2-7	.	10	SVSWRANEQY
TRBV7-3	TRBJ2-3	.	14	ASSPDGGGYSDTQY
TRBV7-2	TRBJ2-2	.	13	ASSFIAGNTGELF
TRBV27	TRBJ1-1	.	13	ASSLFGGPNTEAF
TRBV11-2	TRBJ1-1	.	13	ASSHGDIMNTEAF
TRBV29-1	TRBJ2-5	.	11	SSQGELQETQY
TRBV27	TRBJ2-1	.	13	ASSSSGSDYNEQF
TRBV25-1	TRBJ1-5	few	13	ATHYTGAGNQPQH
TRBV27	TRBJ2-3	.	11	ASSPGFSDTQY
TRBV9	TRBJ2-3	.	14	ASSPRRDTVTDTQY
TRBV18	TRBJ2-3	.	13	ASSPLDSRTDTQY
TRBV2	TRBJ2-2	.	12	ASRSPGVTGELF
TRBV19	TRBJ2-7	once	12	ASSMLGTNYEQY
TRBV5-1	TRBJ2-7	.	14	ASSLGNTGLAVEQY
TRBV19	TRBJ2-2	.	11	ASLHRNTGELF
TRBV7-8	TRBJ1-1	.	9	ASSLSSEAF
TRBV29-1	TRBJ2-2	.	12	SARTSGATGELF
TRBV28	TRBJ1-5	.	12	ASSSRLVNQPQH